This TCR beta chain appears in the sequencing data of a study of T-cell memory formation after mild COVID-19 (dated by TCRdb to the early 2020s). Regarding the study in general: TCR sequence clusters from the two donors were largely donor specific. The cohort comprised two young, previously healthy adult volunteers, one female and one male. Longitudinal TCRalpha and TCRbeta repertoire sequencing tracked T-cell clones expanding and contracting after mild COVID-19 in two donors. General conclusions and limits of the study: Only a couple of mild cases were covered in the study, and larger cohorts including severe cases with pre-infection samples were considered necessary. The second-wave clones that peaked on day 37 were not confirmed to be SARS-CoV-2 specific. Contracting CD4+ clones were found mainly in CM and EM memory subsets, while CD8+ clones were enriched in EMRA. The detection of some responding clones in pre-infection memory suggests that pre-existing cross-reactive memory T cells joined the SARS-CoV-2 response. Clones that contracted from day 15 to 85 showed balanced CD4/CD8 phenotypes, whereas a second wave of clones that expanded from day 15 to 37 leaned towards CD4+.

PBMCs were isolated by Ficoll-Paque density gradient centrifugation. Including the terminal cysteine and phenylalanine, the CDR3 comprises 15 residues. The retained sequence is limited to the CDR3, 45 bases, with the frame set at the first base. For CDR1 and CDR2, the germline V gene lists SGHVS and FQNEAQ. The junction carries 9 bases between V and J, which are trimmed by 2 bases and 4 bases respectively. This clonotype showed up just a few times. The clone's antigen remains unknown. No base quality information exists; no much larger clone differs at one position. The reads were generated on an Illumina NovaSeq 6000. TCRalpha and TCRbeta cDNA libraries were constructed by 5'RACE with constant-segment primers, with sample barcodes and unique molecular identifiers being introduced. Trizol reagent was used to extract RNA from every sample. The libraries were amplified in two PCR steps, and the second step added a second sample barcode and Illumina TruSeq adapters. Sequencing of the libraries was done on an Illumina NovaSeq, producing 2 x 150 bp paired-end reads. Concerning the study's data processing: With migec v1.2.7, reads were demultiplexed and then collapsed into UMI-guided consensus sequences. Using mixcr v2.1.11, the UMI consensuses were aligned to TRA and TRB V and J templates and assembled into clonotypes. A clonotype was counted as expanded or contracted only if both edgeR and NoisET called the change significant, with noise models trained on biological replicates. For edgeR calls, a false discovery rate-adjusted p below 0.01 and a log2 fold-change threshold of 1 were applied. As an exploratory analysis of dynamics, PCA with hierarchical clustering was applied to max-normalized trajectories of the 1000 most abundant clonotypes. Separately sequenced CD4+ and CD8+ repertoires were used to assign a CD4 or CD8 phenotype to each responding clone. TCRdb applied fastp at Q25 and MiXCR to the public reads, then kept only in-frame beta chains. When rows share a CDR3 protein, they turn into one entry using the most common DNA and genes. The V and J calls, along with clone size, are taken from TCRdb and not from the paper's own processing. The table for this sample lists under 150,000 distinct CDR3 sequences; over 20% of them were counted only once. About 38% of the sample rests with the top ten.

The clonotype comes from a man between 18 and 29 years old who had mild COVID-19 (a few samples of this study predate the infection). The sample titles of this study are shuffled in the database, so cell type and time point are left out; the donor was told from shared clones. The sample comprised PBMCs or a T cell subset sorted from them (not recorded which). In this chain, TRBV7-8 is recombined with TRBJ2-6; the D gene could be TRBD1 or TRBD2, each one agreeing over 6 bases. The DNA sequence is given as TGTGCCAGCAGCTTATGGGGGGCAGGGGCCAACGTCCTGACTTTC. Protein translation: CASSLWGAGANVLTF.